The rows below give T cell receptor beta chains drawn from one sample of a study of multiple sclerosis patients with progressive multifocal leukoencephalopathy. Repertoires were generated with immunoSEQ multiplex PCR, while TCRdb's copy carries only in-frame clones and drops some. The sample contains roughly 28,000 clones, roughly 91% of which appear only once. The sequencing input was PBMCs. The receptors shown here come from a human donor with multiple sclerosis. Both conserved end residues are part of each CDR3. A D gene is named only where the DNA matches it firmly. Some rows mark clone size as missing; the rest say once, few, many or name a class of expanded clone.

-	-	TRBJ2-2	TRBV7-2	TGTGCCAGCAGCTACCACTCCTCGGGGCGGGGAGAGCTGTTTTTT	CASSYHSSGRGELFF
-	-	TRBJ2-7	TRBV27	TGTGCCAGCAGTCAAGGGTGGCAGGGGCCCTACGAGCAGTACTTC	CASSQGWQGPYEQYF
-	-	TRBJ1-2	TRBV29-1	TGCAGCGTCCTGACAGCCTATGGCTACACCTTC	CSVLTAYGYTF
-	-	TRBJ2-3	TRBV6-1	TGTGCCAGCAGTGAAGCGTGGTCCCGGTTAACAGATACGCAGTATTTT	CASSEAWSRLTDTQYF
-	TRBD2	TRBJ2-3	TRBV10-2	TGCGCCAGCAGTGAAAAAGCGGGGGGGCTCACAGATACGCAGTATTTT	CASSEKAGGLTDTQYF
-	-	TRBJ1-5	TRBV2	TGTGCCAGCAGTGTAGTAACGGGGGGCGGACAGCCCCAGCATTTT	CASSVVTGGGQPQHF
-	TRBD1	TRBJ1-4	TRBV25-1	TGTGCCAGCAGTGAACCCCGACAGGGGGTAAGTCGGCCTGAAAAACTGTTTTTT	CASSEPRQGVSRPEKLFF
-	TRBD1	TRBJ1-3	TRBV28	TGTGCCAGCAGTCCTACAGGGGGCATTGGAAACACCATATATTTT	CASSPTGGIGNTIYF
-	-	TRBJ1-2	TRBV6-1	TGTGCCAGCAGGGCAGGGCTTTACTATGGCTACACCTTC	CASRAGLYYGYTF
-	TRBD2	TRBJ2-3	TRBV6-1	TGTGCCAGCAGTGAAAGCGGGGGGGGCACAGATACGCAGTATTTT	CASSESGGGTDTQYF
-	-	TRBJ1-4	TRBV5-1	TGCGCCAGCAGCACTCGGGGGGCAACTAATGAAAAACTGTTTTTT	CASSTRGATNEKLFF
-	-	TRBJ2-1	TRBV5-1	TGCGCCAGCAGCTTGTGGGGGGGCCTGTCAAATGAGCAGTTCTTC	CASSLWGGLSNEQFF
once	-	TRBJ2-3	TRBV27	TGTGCCAGCAGCCGGGGGATTACAGATACGCAGTATTTT	CASSRGITDTQYF
-	-	TRBJ1-4	TRBV4-1	TGCGCCAGCAGCCAAGAATGGCCTGAAGGGCGGAATGAAAAACTGTTTTTT	CASSQEWPEGRNEKLFF
-	TRBD1	TRBJ2-2	TRBV7-8	TGTGCCAGCAGCTTAACCAGGGGGACCGGGGAGCTGTTTTTT	CASSLTRGTGELFF
-	TRBD1	TRBJ2-7	TRBV30	TGTGCCTGGAGCATACAGGGGTACGAGCAGTACTTC	CAWSIQGYEQYF
-	TRBD1	TRBJ2-7	TRBV19	TGTGCCAGTACCGACAGGGCCTCCGAGCAGTACTTC	CASTDRASEQYF
-	-	TRBJ1-5	TRBV5-4	TGTGCCAGCAGCTTAACCCCAAATCAGCCCCAGCATTTT	CASSLTPNQPQHF
-	-	TRBJ1-2	TRBV18	TGTGCCAGCTCCCCTTCCCAGGACCGCTACACCTTC	CASSPSQDRYTF
-	-	TRBJ1-1	TRBV19	TGTGCCAGTAGTATACGGAAGGGGACCTCGAACACTGAAGCTTTCTTT	CASSIRKGTSNTEAFF
-	-	TRBJ1-2	TRBV5-1	TGCGCCAGCAGCCGAACCCGGGGGGAATTTAACTATGGCTACACCTTC	CASSRTRGEFNYGYTF
-	TRBD1	TRBJ1-1	TRBV6-1	TGTGCCAGCAGTGGTTGGGACAGGGCGAATACTGAAGCTTTCTTT	CASSGWDRANTEAFF
-	-	TRBJ2-3	TRBV25-1	TGTGCCAGCCGACGCAGTCGCACCGATACGCAGTATTTT	CASRRSRTDTQYF
-	-	TRBJ2-3	TRBV10-1	TGCGCCAGCAGTGATGGACACCTCACTAGAGATACGCAGTATTTT	CASSDGHLTRDTQYF
few	-	TRBJ2-1	TRBV19	TGTGCCAGTAGCATCGGGGTGTGGGGGTACAATGAGCAGTTCTTC	CASSIGVWGYNEQFF
-	TRBD1	TRBJ1-2	TRBV5-6	TGTGCCAGCAGCTTGGTTGACAGGGCGGGACATCGTGGCTACACCTTC	CASSLVDRAGHRGYTF
-	-	TRBJ2-5	TRBV10-2	TGCGCCAGCAGTGAATACGACTGGAAAGAGACCCAGTACTTC	CASSEYDWKETQYF
-	-	TRBJ1-5	TRBV6-5	TGTGCCAGCAGTTACAGCCCCAATCAGCCCCAGCATTTT	CASSYSPNQPQHF
few	-	TRBJ2-7	TRBV27	TGTGCCAGCAGTTTATACGGGGGGCTATCCTACGAGCAGTACTTC	CASSLYGGLSYEQYF
-	TRBD1	TRBJ2-7	TRBV5-1	TGCGCCAGCAGTCTACCGACAGGGAGCGAGCAGTACTTC	CASSLPTGSEQYF
-	-	TRBJ1-2	TRBV28	TGTGCCAGCAGCCTCCCAGGGCTTAGCTATGGCTACACCTTC	CASSLPGLSYGYTF
-	-	TRBJ1-4	TRBV4-3	TGCGCCAGCAGCCAAGAAAAGGCTGGTGCGGGGAAAAAACTGTTTTTT	CASSQEKAGAGKKLFF
-	TRBD2	TRBJ2-3	TRBV4-2	TGTGCCAGCAGCCAAGATCCGGGGGGGGCGGGAGATACGCAGTATTTT	CASSQDPGGAGDTQYF
-	-	TRBJ2-7	TRBV7-6	TGTGCCAGCAGCTTAGGGGACGGTACCGAGCAGTACTTC	CASSLGDGTEQYF
-	TRBD2	TRBJ2-1	TRBV7-2	TGTGCCAGCAGCTTAGTAGCTAGCGGGGGAAACAATGAGCAGTTCTTC	CASSLVASGGNNEQFF
-	TRBD1	TRBJ1-2	TRBV19	TGTGCCACCCTTCCGGGACAGTCATCTTTCTATGGCTACACCTTC	CATLPGQSSFYGYTF
-	TRBD1	TRBJ1-2	TRBV5-1	TGCGCCAGCAGCATAGGACAGGGGGCGAACTATGGCTACACCTTC	CASSIGQGANYGYTF
once	-	TRBJ2-1	TRBV5-1	TGCGCCAGCAGCCCCTTGGGGAGCTATGAGCAGTTCTTC	CASSPLGSYEQFF
once	-	TRBJ2-7	TRBV29-1	TGCAGCGTTGAGGGCTTGACAGGGACTCAAACCTACGAGCAGTACTTC	CSVEGLTGTQTYEQYF
-	TRBD2	TRBJ2-2	TRBV6-4	TGTGCCAGCAGTGAATTAGCGGGGGCCACCGGGGAGCTGTTTTTT	CASSELAGATGELFF
-	TRBD1	TRBJ1-4	TRBV5-5	TGTGCCAGCAGCTTGGGACAGGGTGGGGATGAAAAACTGTTTTTT	CASSLGQGGDEKLFF
-	-	TRBJ1-3	TRBV6-6	TGTGCCAGCAGTTACGCTAGGAGCCGCTCTGGAAACACCATATATTTT	CASSYARSRSGNTIYF
-	TRBD1	TRBJ1-2	TRBV7-8	TGTGCCAGCAGCTTATACGGGACAGGGAATGGCTACACCTTC	CASSLYGTGNGYTF
-	-	TRBJ1-2	TRBV7-9	TGTGCCAGCAGCTTCTTACAGACCTTCAATGGCTACACCTTC	CASSFLQTFNGYTF
once	TRBD1	TRBJ2-1	TRBV2	TGTGCCAGCAGTATCACAGGGGGCTCCTACAATGAGCAGTTCTTC	CASSITGGSYNEQFF
-	-	TRBJ2-2	TRBV4-1	TGCGCCAGCAGCCCCCAGTTAAGTACCGGGGAGCTGTTTTTT	CASSPQLSTGELFF
-	-	TRBJ2-1	TRBV4-2	TGTGCCAGCAGCTCCCAGGGCTACAATGAGCAGTTCTTC	CASSSQGYNEQFF
-	-	TRBJ1-6	TRBV27	TGTGCCAGCGGGCAGATCCGGGAACTTTATAATTCACCCCTCCACTTT	CASGQIRELYNSPLHF
-	TRBD2	TRBJ2-2	TRBV5-4	TGTGCCAGCAGCTTATCGGGGGGGAACACCGGGGAGCTGTTTTTT	CASSLSGGNTGELFF
-	-	TRBJ2-2	TRBV2	TGTGCCAGCAGTGAAGCCGGTCGGGGCACCGGGGAGCTGTTTTTT	CASSEAGRGTGELFF
once	-	TRBJ1-1	TRBV5-6	TGTGCCAGCAGCAGACTCAGGGTAACCTCCACTGAAGCTTTCTTT	CASSRLRVTSTEAFF
once	-	TRBJ2-1	TRBV5-6	TGTGCCAGCAGCTCGATACAGGGCGCCTCCTACAATGAGCAGTTCTTC	CASSSIQGASYNEQFF
-	-	TRBJ1-1	TRBV5-4	TGTGCCAGCAGCTTGGAGGGGATGGACACTGAAGCTTTCTTT	CASSLEGMDTEAFF